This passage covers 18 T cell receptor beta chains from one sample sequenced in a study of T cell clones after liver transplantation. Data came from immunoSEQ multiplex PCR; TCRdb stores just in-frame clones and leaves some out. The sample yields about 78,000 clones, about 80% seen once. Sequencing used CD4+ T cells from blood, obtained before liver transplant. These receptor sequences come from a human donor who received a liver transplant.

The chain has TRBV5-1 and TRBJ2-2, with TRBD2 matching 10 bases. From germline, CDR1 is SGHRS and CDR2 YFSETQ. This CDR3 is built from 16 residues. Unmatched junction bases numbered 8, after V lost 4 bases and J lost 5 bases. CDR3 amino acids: CASSVDLAGDTGELFF. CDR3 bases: TGCGCCAGCAGCGTGGACCTAGCGGGAGATACCGGGGAGCTGTTTTTT.

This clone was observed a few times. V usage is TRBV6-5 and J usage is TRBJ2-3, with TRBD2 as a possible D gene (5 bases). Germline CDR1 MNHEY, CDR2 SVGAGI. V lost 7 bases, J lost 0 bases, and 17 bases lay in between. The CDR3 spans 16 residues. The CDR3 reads CASTYLSGTSTDTQYF. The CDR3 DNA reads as TGTGCCAGCACTTATTTGAGCGGTACTAGCACAGATACGCAGTATTTT.

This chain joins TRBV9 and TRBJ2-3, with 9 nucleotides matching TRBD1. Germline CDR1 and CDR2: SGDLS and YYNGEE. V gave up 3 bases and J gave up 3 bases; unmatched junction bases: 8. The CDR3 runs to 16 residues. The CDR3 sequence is CASSALPGQGTDTQYF. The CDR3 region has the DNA TGTGCCAGCAGCGCACTCCCGGGACAGGGAACAGATACGCAGTATTTT.

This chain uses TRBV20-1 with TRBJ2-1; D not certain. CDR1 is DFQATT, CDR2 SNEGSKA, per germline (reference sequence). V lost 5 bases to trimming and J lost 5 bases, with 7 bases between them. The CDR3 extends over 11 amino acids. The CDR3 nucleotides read TGCAGTGCTGCGAGGAACAATGAGCAGTTCTTC. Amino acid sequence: CSAARNNEQFF.

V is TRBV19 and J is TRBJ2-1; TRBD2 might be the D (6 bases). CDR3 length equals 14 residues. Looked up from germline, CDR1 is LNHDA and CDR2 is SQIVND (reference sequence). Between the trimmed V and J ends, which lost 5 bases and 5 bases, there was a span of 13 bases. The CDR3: CASSQTSRDNEQFF. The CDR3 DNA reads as TGTGCCAGTAGTCAAACTAGCCGTGACAATGAGCAGTTCTTC.

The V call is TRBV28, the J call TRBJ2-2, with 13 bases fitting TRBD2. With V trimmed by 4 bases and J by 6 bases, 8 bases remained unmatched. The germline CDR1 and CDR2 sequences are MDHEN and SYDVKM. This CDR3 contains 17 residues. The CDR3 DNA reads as TGTGCCAGCAGTTATAGCGGACTAGCGGGAGTGTCCGGGGAGCTGTTTTTT. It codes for CASSYSGLAGVSGELFF.

CDR3 coding DNA: TGTGCCAGCAGTGGTGGAGGAGGGGCCTACGAGCAGTACTTC. Translation: CASSGGGGAYEQYF. V and J are TRBV2 and TRBJ2-7, with D maybe TRBD2 (6 bases). Germline CDR1 and CDR2: SNHLY and FYNNEI. This CDR3 spans 14 amino acids. V was clipped by 4 bases and J by 2 bases, with 12 bases between them.

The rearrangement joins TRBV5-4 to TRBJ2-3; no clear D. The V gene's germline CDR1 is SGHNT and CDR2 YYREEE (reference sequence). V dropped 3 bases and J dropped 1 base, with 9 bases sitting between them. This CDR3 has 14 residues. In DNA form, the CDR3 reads TGTGCCAGCAGCTCGGGTTGGGGCACAGATACGCAGTATTTT. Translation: CASSSGWGTDTQYF.

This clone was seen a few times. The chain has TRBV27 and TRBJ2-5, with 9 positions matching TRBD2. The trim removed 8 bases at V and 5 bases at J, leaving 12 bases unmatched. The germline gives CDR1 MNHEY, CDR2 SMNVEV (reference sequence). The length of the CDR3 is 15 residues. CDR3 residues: CASRGAGGPVETQYF. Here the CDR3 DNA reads TGTGCCAGCCGAGGCGCGGGAGGGCCAGTTGAGACCCAGTACTTC.

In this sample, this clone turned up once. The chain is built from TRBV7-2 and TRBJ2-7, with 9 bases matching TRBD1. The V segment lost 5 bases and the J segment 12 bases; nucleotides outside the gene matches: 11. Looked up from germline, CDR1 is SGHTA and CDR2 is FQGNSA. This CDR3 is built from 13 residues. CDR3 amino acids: CASSPGTGRVVYF. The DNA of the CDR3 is TGTGCCAGCAGCCCAGGGACAGGGAGAGTGGTGTACTTC.

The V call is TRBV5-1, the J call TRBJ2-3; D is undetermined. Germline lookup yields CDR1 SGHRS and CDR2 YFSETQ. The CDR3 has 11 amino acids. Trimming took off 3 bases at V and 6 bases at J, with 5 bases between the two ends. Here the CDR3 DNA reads TGCGCCAGCAGCTCTGTGGATACGCAGTATTTT. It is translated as CASSSVDTQYF.

The CDR3 bases are TGCGCCAGCAGCTCGACGACCGCGGGGCAAGGAAACACCATATATTTT. Protein: CASSSTTAGQGNTIYF. This chain joins TRBV5-1 and TRBJ1-3, with a possible D match to TRBD1 (5 bases). Trimming left V 3 bases short and J 4 bases short, with 17 bases between. CDR1 and CDR2 (germline): SGHRS, YFSETQ. This CDR3 is built from 16 residues. Supplemented by reference TRBV5-1 and TRBJ1-3, the full variable domain reads KAGVTQTPRYLIKTRGQQVTLSCSPISGHRSVSWYQQTPGQGLQFLFEYFSETQRNKGNFPGRFSGRQFSNSRSEMNVSTLELGDSALYLCASSSTTAGQGNTIYFGEGSWLTVV.

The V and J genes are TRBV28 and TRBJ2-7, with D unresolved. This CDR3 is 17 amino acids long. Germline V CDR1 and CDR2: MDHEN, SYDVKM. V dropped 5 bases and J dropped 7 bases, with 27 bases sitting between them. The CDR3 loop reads CASSPYSRQTRFGEQYF. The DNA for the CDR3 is TGTGCCAGCAGTCCCTATTCGAGGCAGACGAGATTCGGTGAGCAGTACTTC.

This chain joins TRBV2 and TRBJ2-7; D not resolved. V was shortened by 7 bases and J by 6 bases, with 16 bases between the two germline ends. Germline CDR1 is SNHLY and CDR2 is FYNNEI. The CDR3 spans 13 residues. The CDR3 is CASISTPVGEQYF. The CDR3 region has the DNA TGTGCCAGCATAAGTACCCCGGTTGGCGAGCAGTACTTC.

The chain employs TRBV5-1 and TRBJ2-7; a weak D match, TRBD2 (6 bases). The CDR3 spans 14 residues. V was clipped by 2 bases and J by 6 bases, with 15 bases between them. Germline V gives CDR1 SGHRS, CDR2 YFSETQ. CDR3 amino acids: CASSFGEERFEQYF. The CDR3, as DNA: TGCGCCAGCAGCTTCGGGGAGGAACGCTTCGAGCAGTACTTC.

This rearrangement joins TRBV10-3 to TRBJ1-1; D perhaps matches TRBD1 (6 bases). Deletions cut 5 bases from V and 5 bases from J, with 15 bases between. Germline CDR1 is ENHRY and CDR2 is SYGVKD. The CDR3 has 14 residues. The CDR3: CAISPRDTRTEAFF. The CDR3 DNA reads TGTGCCATCAGTCCCCGGGACACGAGAACTGAAGCTTTCTTT.

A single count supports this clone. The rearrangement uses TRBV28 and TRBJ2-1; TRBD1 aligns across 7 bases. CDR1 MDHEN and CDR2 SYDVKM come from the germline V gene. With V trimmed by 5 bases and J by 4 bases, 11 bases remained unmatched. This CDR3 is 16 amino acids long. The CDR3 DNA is TGTGCCAGCAGTACAAAACTCAGGGGGATTTACAATGAGCAGTTCTTC. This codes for CASSTKLRGIYNEQFF.

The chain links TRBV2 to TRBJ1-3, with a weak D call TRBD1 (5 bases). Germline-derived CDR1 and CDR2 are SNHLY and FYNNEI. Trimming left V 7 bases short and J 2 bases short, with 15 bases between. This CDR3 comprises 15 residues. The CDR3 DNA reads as TGTGCCAGCACCTTTAGTGGAGGGGCTGGAAACACCATATATTTT. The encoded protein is CASTFSGGAGNTIYF.